This TCR beta chain derives from a study of shared clonotypes between healthy human individuals (dated by TCRdb to about 2020). General notes on the study: A couple of women and a few men aged 18 to 49 years were included in the cohort. For each donor, CD4 naive and CD4 memory were each run on three plates, CD8 naive on two plates, and CD8 memory on one plate. To estimate repertoire size and how much clonotypes are shared between individuals, the study performed deep sequencing of blood TCR repertoires from roughly five healthy adults. To increase sequencing depth and limit assay-specific biases, different laboratories used diverse techniques to prepare libraries and sequence TCR repertoires. Leukapheresis yielded between about 0.9 and 9.5 billion PBMCs per donor.

As for this clone: Its cognate antigen has yet to be identified. There are no base qualities to consult, and no much larger clone falls within one base. Additional DNA sequences in this sample encode the identical CDR3.

The paper as a whole reports these results and caveats: Based on pairwise subsampling, the degree of clonotype sharing among donors was expected to be affected by sequencing depth. Sampling was restricted to blood, and TCR repertoires in tissue are likely to differ from TCR repertoires in blood. About 4.5% of naive CD4, 3.5% of naive CD8, around 2.3% of memory CD4, and about 0.4% of memory CD8 clonotypes were shared across four donors. Clonotypes shared by all four sorted-subset donors showed higher generation probabilities than non-shared clonotypes. Because the study included only a small number of donors, the genetic and exposure-history diversity represented was limited. Incomplete sequencing was indicated by rarefaction of sorted-subset datasets, despite the large sequencing depth. Estimated clonotype richness was generally larger for naive than for memory subsets.

Healthy HIV-negative adults with no recently reported acute infections or vaccinations were included as donors. Every donor was a Caucasian adult living in Nashville, Tennessee, USA. CD4+ T cells were enriched by magnetic negative selection, after which naive cells were positively selected on CD45RA and the negative fraction was taken as the memory subset. Blood was collected by leukapheresis, and PBMCs were isolated by Ficoll-Histopaque density gradient centrifugation and then cryopreserved in liquid nitrogen vapor phase. Analytical flow cytometry was used to check the purity and quantity of every magnetically sorted T cell population. Genomic DNA was isolated from each sorted fraction and quantified by UV absorbance on a Nanodrop 2000c. Using the deep immunoSEQ assay, multiplex PCR amplified TCR CDR3 regions from genomic DNA. Extracted genomic DNA from each cell subset was spread evenly across all wells of several immunoSEQ 96-well plates, with each plate serving as a replicate. Each replicate PCR for sorted subsets received 200 ng genomic DNA, equal to some 32,000 T cell genomes. Purified libraries were measured with a Qubit 3.0 fluorometer, size-checked on a Bioanalyzer 2100, and measured again with the KAPA Library Quantification kit. A separate single-read 150-cycle Illumina NextSeq 550 flow cell was used to sequence each immunoSEQ 96-well plate. For the original study's pipeline: Because the immunoSEQ output included only junctional sequences and no quality scores, the filtering could not be the same as the filtering used for full-length reads. To assign V/J genes and CDR3, sequences were annotated against IMGT germline references using PyIR, a Python wrapper for IgBLAST v1.9. Any read was removed if the V/J assignment was weak (E-value above 1e-6), the CDR3 was missing, or the read contained stop codons, out-of-frame junctions, or ambiguous translated residues. V3J clonotypes were defined as sequences sharing an identical inferred V gene, J gene, and CDR3 amino acid sequence. To compute the percentage overlap between repertoires, the number of shared unique clonotypes was divided by the size of the smaller repertoire. Richness of each repertoire was evaluated using RTK rarefaction, the Chao1 estimator, and Recon v2.1 estimates of unobserved clonotypes. Generation probabilities were computed with OLGA for all TCRbeta clonotypes obtained by the gDNA method from a few donors. TCRdb re-hosts the immuneACCESS table, in-frame sequences only. Its copies lack some clones; in the studies checked, an unresolved V gene accounts for under half of them, and the cause for the rest is not known. That table supplies the V and J calls and clone size; D and trimming were determined from the DNA. The sample table records 600,000 to 700,000 clones; less than 80% of these occur just once. Clones ranked in the top ten supply more than 1.5% of the sample.

The germline ends are 4 bases apart after V is trimmed by 3 bases and J by 2 bases. The germline V gene supplies CDR1 SGHVS and CDR2 FNYEAQ. From the cysteine through the phenylalanine, the CDR3 covers 12 amino acids. Kept here is only the CDR3 DNA, which spans 36 bases and is read in frame from base 1. The source of this sequence is a woman younger than 45 in good health. The rearrangement combines TRBV7-6 with TRBJ2-5, with the identity of the D gene unclear. Sequenced material: memory CD4+ T cells sorted from blood. The cell subset or site label for this specimen denotes: CD45RA-negative fraction. The CDR3 reads as follows: CASSFPQETQYF. Here is the DNA: TGTGCCAGCAGCTTTCCACAAGAGACCCAGTACTTC.